The 2 T cell receptor beta chains below were found in one sample sequenced in a study of T cell responses to AZD1222 COVID-19 vaccine. Profiled with immunoSEQ multiplex PCR; TCRdb holds only in-frame clones, not every one. The top ten hold 5% of the sample, which has approximately 110,000 clones, 82% seen once. Sequenced here: peripheral blood, sampled on day 0 of AZD1222 vaccination. The receptors derive from an adult in good health.

Only one count was recorded for this clone. The V gene is TRBV18, the J gene TRBJ2-2, with a possible D match to TRBD1 (5 bases). V was clipped by 3 bases and J by 7 bases, with 12 bases between them. The CDR3 length is 14 residues. CDR1 is KGHSH, CDR2 LQKENI, per germline. In DNA, the CDR3 is TGTGCCAGCTCACCTTACCAGGGTATCGGGGAGCTGTTTTTT. Protein: CASSPYQGIGELFF.

This chain uses TRBV11-2 with TRBJ1-5; the D is unclear. CDR1 SGHAT and CDR2 FQNNGV come from the germline V gene. Trimming stripped 6 bases from V and 2 bases from J, with 8 bases between. The CDR3 extends over 13 amino acids. The CDR3 nucleotides are TGTGCCAGCAGTCCCCAAGGCAATCAGCCCCAGCATTTT. It is translated as CASSPQGNQPQHF.